The 29 T cell receptor beta chains below come from one sample, sequenced in a study of T cell changes during pregnancy in multiple sclerosis (dated by TCRdb to the late 2010s). The method behind the library was the immunoSEQ multiplex PCR assay. Entries here come from immuneACCESS through TCRdb and include only in-frame sequences with V and J called. Some clones fail to appear in such tables; in the studies checked, an unresolved V gene covers under half of the shortfall, and the cause of the remainder is unknown. This sample holds under 95,000 clones; over 85% were observed only once. Of the sample, just under 2% falls within the top ten clones. Sequences were derived from peripheral blood, sampled in the second trimester of pregnancy. Receptors originate from a female donor with multiple sclerosis, enrolled in a pregnancy study.

The J gene is TRBJ2-2, the V gene TRBV11-2; 9 bases align to TRBD1. Germline-derived CDR1 and CDR2 are SGHAT and FQNNGV. Trimming took 6 bases from V and 4 from J; bases not matched to a gene: 6. CDR3 length: 15 residues. The CDR3 DNA reads TGTGCCAGCAGTAAGACAGGGGGAACCACCGGGGAGCTGTTTTTT. Protein product: CASSKTGGTTGELFF. Full variable domain (outside the CDR3, taken from reference TRBV11-2 and TRBJ2-2): EAGVAQSPRYKIIEKRQSVAFWCNPISGHATLYWYQQILGQGPKLLIQFQNNGVVDDSQLPKDRFSAERLKGVDSTLKIQPAKLEDSAVYLCASSKTGGTTGELFFGEGSRLTVL.

This sequence joins TRBV7-2 and TRBJ2-3; the match to TRBD2 covers 11 bases. The CDR3 has 17 residues. Germline lookup yields CDR1 SGHTA and CDR2 FQGNSA. The V gene end was trimmed by 5 bases and the J gene end by 5 bases; junction bases not matched to a gene: 12. CDR3 sequence: CASSEGRLAGRIDTQYF. DNA for the CDR3: TGTGCCAGCAGCGAAGGGAGACTAGCGGGAAGAATAGATACGCAGTATTTT.

The rearrangement links TRBV19 to TRBJ2-3; 7 positions agree with TRBD2. V was clipped by 4 bases and J by 4 bases; unmatched bases: 11. Looked up from germline, CDR1 is LNHDA and CDR2 is SQIVND (reference sequence). This CDR3 is 16 amino acids long. CDR3: CASSRWGGNPPDTQYF. CDR3 in DNA: TGTGCCAGTAGTAGGTGGGGGGGAAACCCTCCAGATACGCAGTATTTT.

V usage is TRBV30 and J usage is TRBJ2-7; D may be TRBD2 (6 bases). This CDR3 is built from 11 residues. Germline CDR1 reads GTSNPN; CDR2 reads SVGIG (reference sequence). Trimming stripped 4 bases from V and 3 bases from J, with 7 bases between. The CDR3: CAWIGGYEQYF. The CDR3 nucleotides read TGTGCCTGGATCGGGGGCTACGAGCAGTACTTC.

CDR3 region: CASSVGLAGEGRDTQYF. CDR3 coding DNA: TGTGCCAGCAGCGTAGGACTAGCGGGGGAGGGTAGAGATACGCAGTATTTT. The chain combines TRBV9 with TRBJ2-3; TRBD2 matches 12 bases. The V segment lost 0 bases and the J segment 5 bases; nucleotides outside the gene matches: 7. The CDR3 sequence is 17 residues long. Looked up from germline, CDR1 is SGDLS and CDR2 is YYNGEE.

The chain joins TRBV19 to TRBJ1-1, with 8 bases aligning to TRBD1. Germline V gives CDR1 LNHDA, CDR2 SQIVND (reference sequence). V lost 11 bases, J lost 3 bases, and 11 bases stayed unmatched. CDR3 length: 14 amino acids. Here the CDR3 reads CAAGTGGVDTEAFF. Here the CDR3 DNA reads TGTGCCGCCGGGACAGGCGGAGTGGACACTGAAGCTTTCTTT.

The V and J genes are TRBV13 and TRBJ2-7, with 9 bases identical to TRBD2. The CDR3 is 15 residues long. V shed 5 bases and J 3 bases; nucleotides not matched to a gene: 8. Germline-derived CDR1 and CDR2 are PRHDT and FYEKMQ (reference sequence). CDR3 coding DNA: TGTGCCAGCAGCCCCGCGCTAGCGGGGAACTACGAGCAGTACTTC. Translation: CASSPALAGNYEQYF.

CDR3 protein: CASTQNLAGLYQPQHF. CDR3 sequence (DNA): TGTGCCAGCACACAAAATTTGGCAGGGTTATATCAGCCCCAGCATTTT. V is TRBV2 and J is TRBJ1-5, with D tentatively TRBD1 (5 bases). V gave up 7 bases and J gave up 5 bases, with 21 bases separating them. Germline lookup yields CDR1 SNHLY and CDR2 FYNNEI. The length of the CDR3 is 16 residues.

The rearrangement links TRBV29-1 to TRBJ1-2; 8 nucleotides align to TRBD1. This CDR3 is 13 amino acids long. Per the germline V gene, CDR1 is SQVTM and CDR2 is ANQGSEA. Unmatched junction bases numbered 8, after V lost 5 bases and J lost 6 bases. CDR3 in DNA: TGCAGCGTTTTCGGACAGGGAGCTGATGGCTACACCTTC. It yields the protein CSVFGQGADGYTF. Drawing the rest from reference TRBV29-1 and TRBJ1-2, the complete variable domain is SAVISQKPSRDICQRGTSLTIQCQVDSQVTMMFWYRQQPGQSLTLIATANQGSEATYESGFVIDKFPISRPNLTFSTLTVSNMSPEDSSIYLCSVFGQGADGYTFGSGTRLTVV.

The gene calls are TRBV7-2 and TRBJ1-2; the D gene is possibly TRBD1 (5 bases). Trimming removed 5 bases from V and 4 bases from J, with 17 bases in between. Germline V lookup: CDR1 SGHTA, CDR2 FQGNSA. The CDR3 has 15 residues. The CDR3 coding sequence is TGTGCCAGCAGCGCCCCACAGGTAACCCGCTATGGCTACACCTTC. Translated: CASSAPQVTRYGYTF. Drawing the rest from reference TRBV7-2 and TRBJ1-2, the complete variable domain is GAGVSQSPSNKVTEKGKDVELRCDPISGHTALYWYRQSLGQGLEFLIYFQGNSAPDKSGLPSDRFSAERTGGSVSTLTIQRTQQEDSAVYLCASSAPQVTRYGYTFGSGTRLTVV.

The rearrangement links TRBV6-5 to TRBJ2-7, with 10 positions matching TRBD2. CDR3 length equals 15 residues. Germline CDR1 is MNHEY and CDR2 is SVGAGI. The V gene end was trimmed by 4 bases and the J gene end by 3 bases; junction bases not matched to a gene: 6. CDR3 sequence: CASSSQAGGSYEQYF. The CDR3 nucleotides are TGTGCCAGCAGTTCTCAAGCGGGAGGGAGCTACGAGCAGTACTTC.

The chain uses TRBV2 and TRBJ1-1; 9 nucleotides agree with TRBD1. The germline CDR1 and CDR2 sequences are SNHLY and FYNNEI. CDR3 size: 13 residues. The V and J ends lost 5 bases and 7 bases, in that order; junction bases with no gene match: 5. The CDR3: CASSSGTGIEAFF. The CDR3 region has the DNA TGTGCCAGCAGTAGTGGGACAGGGATTGAAGCTTTCTTT. Looking up the rest from reference TRBV2 and TRBJ1-1 gives the full variable domain: EPEVTQTPSHQVTQMGQEVILRCVPISNHLYFYWYRQILGQKVEFLVSFYNNEISEKSEIFDDQFSVERPDGSNFTLKIRSTKLEDSAMYFCASSSGTGIEAFFGQGTRLTVV.

This clone appeared once. V gene TRBV5-1 combines with J gene TRBJ1-1, with D possibly TRBD1 on 5 matching bases. This CDR3 comprises 18 residues. The V and J ends lost 0 bases and 1 base respectively, with 19 bases between them. Germline CDR1 SGHRS, CDR2 YFSETQ. CDR3 in amino acids: CASSLGRQTLNRNTEAFF. CDR3 nucleotide sequence: TGCGCCAGCAGCTTGGGTCGACAGACGCTTAACAGGAACACTGAAGCTTTCTTT.

The chain links TRBV12-2 to TRBJ1-5; TRBD1 is the table's D call and was not checked against the DNA. TRBV12-2 is a listed pseudogene. This CDR3 comprises 17 residues. CDR3 DNA: TGTGCAAGTCGCTTAGAGGTCAGACAGAGTAGCAATCAGCCCCAGCATTTT. Residues: CASRLEVRQSSNQPQHF.

The rearrangement links TRBV9 to TRBJ1-1, with D hard to call. This CDR3 is built from 15 residues. Trimming pared 0 bases from V and 3 bases from J, leaving 12 bases between. Germline V gene lookup returns CDR1 SGDLS and CDR2 YYNGEE. CDR3 DNA sequence: TGTGCCAGCAGCGTAGCGGGCACGGGATACACTGAAGCTTTCTTT. The encoded protein is CASSVAGTGYTEAFF.

This rearrangement joins TRBV9 to TRBJ2-1; TRBD2 agrees at 9 bases. J was trimmed by 4 bases and V by 0 bases; bases with no gene match: 11. Germline V gene sequence: CDR1 SGDLS, CDR2 YYNGEE. The CDR3 extends over 18 amino acids. The CDR3: CASSVGISGRGLYNEQFF. CDR3 DNA sequence: TGTGCCAGCAGCGTAGGCATTAGCGGGAGAGGCCTTTACAATGAGCAGTTCTTC.

In its sample, this clone was seen once. The V gene is TRBV18, the J gene TRBJ2-3; unclear D gene. The germline V and J ends were trimmed by 2 bases and 3 bases, with 15 bases remaining between them. Germline V gene data show CDR1 as KGHSH and CDR2 as LQKENI. The length of the CDR3 is 16 residues. This chain's CDR3 is CASSPSLTSWTDTQYF. The CDR3 bases are TGTGCCAGCTCACCAAGTTTGACTTCATGGACAGATACGCAGTATTTT.

J is TRBJ1-2 and V is TRBV5-4; TRBD1 might be the D (5 bases). Trimming stripped 3 bases from V and 12 bases from J, with 24 bases between. Germline V CDR1 and CDR2: SGHNT, YYREEE (reference sequence). The CDR3 spans 15 residues. This CDR3 reads CASSWGREVTIGDTF. The CDR3 DNA follows: TGTGCCAGCAGCTGGGGCAGGGAAGTAACTATTGGGGACACCTTC.

This chain uses TRBV11-3 with TRBJ1-1, with D perhaps TRBD1 (6 bases). Germline loops: CDR1 SGHNT, CDR2 YENEEA. Trimming took 5 bases from V and 9 from J, leaving 22 bases between them. The CDR3 runs to 15 residues. The DNA for the CDR3 is TGTGCCAGCAGCCCAACCGAACTGGGGACATCCAAAGCTTTCTTT. Translating gives CASSPTELGTSKAFF. The full variable domain, its missing parts supplied by reference TRBV11-3 and TRBJ1-1, is EAGVVQSPRYKIIEKKQPVAFWCNPISGHNTLYWYLQNLGQGPELLIRYENEEAVDDSQLPKDRFSAERLKGVDSTLKIQPAELGDSAVYLCASSPTELGTSKAFFGQGTRLTVV.

The J gene is TRBJ1-1, the V gene TRBV28, with TRBD1 matching 8 bases. The CDR3 sequence is 15 residues long. Germline CDR1 MDHEN, CDR2 SYDVKM. J lost 5 bases, V lost 2 bases, and 7 bases had no gene match. CDR3 in DNA: TGTGCCAGCAGTTTACAGCCAGGGGGCGTGACTGAAGCTTTCTTT. It translates to CASSLQPGGVTEAFF.

The table lists this clone with a count of one. The chain has TRBV7-9 and TRBJ1-1; D is unclear. Trimming cost V 0 bases and J 0 bases, with 5 bases left between them. Germline lookup yields CDR1 SEHNR and CDR2 FQNEAQ (reference sequence). The CDR3 covers 14 residues. The CDR3 DNA is TGTGCCAGCAGCTTAGCTCCTGTGAACACTGAAGCTTTCTTT. It yields the protein CASSLAPVNTEAFF.

V usage is TRBV5-1 and J usage is TRBJ2-3; D remains ambiguous. Germline CDR1 is SGHRS and CDR2 is YFSETQ. V was pared by 4 bases and J by 4 bases, with 7 bases between. CDR3 size: 12 residues. In nucleotides, the CDR3 is TGCGCCAGCAGCCCCTTATCAGATACGCAGTATTTT. Its translation is CASSPLSDTQYF.

The gene calls are TRBV18 and TRBJ2-2; 12 nucleotides match TRBD2. This CDR3 has 20 residues. CDR1 KGHSH and CDR2 LQKENI come from the germline V gene. Germline trimming cut 4 bases from V and 4 bases from J; bases unmatched to any gene: 16. The CDR3 DNA reads as TGTGCCAGCTCACTGGTTGCTAGCGGGAGGGGATCGTCTGCCACCGGGGAGCTGTTTTTT. Encoded protein: CASSLVASGRGSSATGELFF.

The chain recombines TRBV15 with TRBJ1-5; D is uncertain. The germline CDR1 and CDR2 sequences are LNHNV and YYDKDF (reference sequence). The CDR3 is 14 residues long. V lost 5 bases to trimming and J lost 6 bases, with 14 bases between them. CDR3 DNA sequence: TGTGCCACCAGCCCCGAGCAGGTGGGTCAGCCCCAGCATTTT. It yields the protein CATSPEQVGQPQHF.

The V call is TRBV2, the J call TRBJ2-7, with 11 bases identical to TRBD2. The CDR3 runs to 15 residues. Germline V gene data show CDR1 as SNHLY and CDR2 as FYNNEI. J gave up 3 bases and V 5 bases, and 6 bases lay outside the gene matches. The CDR3 reads CASSRGGTSGYEQYF. The DNA of the CDR3 is TGTGCCAGCAGTCGGGGGGGGACTAGCGGCTACGAGCAGTACTTC.

The chain is built from TRBV29-1 and TRBJ1-2; D uncertain. The germline V gene encodes CDR1 SQVTM and CDR2 ANQGSEA. The CDR3 extends over 16 amino acids. V dropped 2 bases and J dropped 1 base, with 17 bases sitting between them. CDR3 amino acids: CSVESIRNRHNYGYTF. CDR3 in DNA: TGCAGCGTTGAATCTATAAGGAACCGACATAACTATGGCTACACCTTC.

The chain joins TRBV6-4 to TRBJ2-2; TRBD2 might be the D (6 bases). Trimming stripped 5 bases from V and 4 bases from J, with 20 bases between. Germline V gives CDR1 MRHNA, CDR2 SNTAGT. CDR3 size: 17 residues. The CDR3 loop is CASSPSPRGGSTGELFF. The CDR3 DNA reads as TGTGCCAGCAGTCCCTCCCCGAGAGGAGGGAGCACCGGGGAGCTGTTTTTT.

The chain employs TRBV9 and TRBJ2-1; 10 positions agree with TRBD2. The J segment lost 2 bases and the V segment lost 0 bases, leaving 5 bases of the junction unmatched. The CDR3 has 17 residues. Germline V gene sequence: CDR1 SGDLS, CDR2 YYNGEE. The CDR3 nucleotides read TGTGCCAGCAGCGTAGGAGGTGGGACTAGCGCCTACAATGAGCAGTTCTTC. Translated, it gives CASSVGGGTSAYNEQFF.

The V gene is TRBV28, the J gene TRBJ1-5; 7 nucleotides line up with TRBD1. The J segment lost 4 bases and the V segment lost 6 bases, leaving 3 bases of the junction unmatched. CDR3 length: 13 amino acids. CDR1 is MDHEN and CDR2 is SYDVKM in the germline V gene. The CDR3 sequence is CASSETGNQPQHF. Written as DNA, the CDR3 is TGTGCCAGCAGCGAGACAGGGAATCAGCCCCAGCATTTT.